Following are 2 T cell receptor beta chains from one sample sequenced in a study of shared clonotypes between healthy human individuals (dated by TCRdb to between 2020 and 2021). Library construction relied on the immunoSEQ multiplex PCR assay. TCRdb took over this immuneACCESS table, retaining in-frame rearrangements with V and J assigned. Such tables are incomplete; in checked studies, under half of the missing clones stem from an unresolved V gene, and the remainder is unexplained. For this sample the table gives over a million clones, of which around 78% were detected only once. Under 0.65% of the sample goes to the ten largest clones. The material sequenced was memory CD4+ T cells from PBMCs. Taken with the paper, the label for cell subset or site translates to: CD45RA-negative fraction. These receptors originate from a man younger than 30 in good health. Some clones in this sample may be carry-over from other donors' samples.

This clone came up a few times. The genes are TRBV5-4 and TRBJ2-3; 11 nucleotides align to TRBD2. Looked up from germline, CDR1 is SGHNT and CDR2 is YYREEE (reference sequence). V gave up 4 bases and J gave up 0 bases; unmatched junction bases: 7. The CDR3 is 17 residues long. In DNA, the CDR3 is TGTGCCAGCAGCCGGAACCTAGCGGGGGGTAGCACAGATACGCAGTATTTT. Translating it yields CASSRNLAGGSTDTQYF.

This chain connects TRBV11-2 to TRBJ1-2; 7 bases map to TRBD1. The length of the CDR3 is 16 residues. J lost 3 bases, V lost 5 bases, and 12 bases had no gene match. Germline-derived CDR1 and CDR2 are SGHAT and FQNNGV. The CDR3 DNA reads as TGTGCCAGCAGCATTTCCAGGGGGAGTCGTTACTATGGCTACACCTTC. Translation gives CASSISRGSRYYGYTF. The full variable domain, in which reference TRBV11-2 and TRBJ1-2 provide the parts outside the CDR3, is EAGVAQSPRYKIIEKRQSVAFWCNPISGHATLYWYQQILGQGPKLLIQFQNNGVVDDSQLPKDRFSAERLKGVDSTLKIQPAKLEDSAVYLCASSISRGSRYYGYTFGSGTRLTVV.